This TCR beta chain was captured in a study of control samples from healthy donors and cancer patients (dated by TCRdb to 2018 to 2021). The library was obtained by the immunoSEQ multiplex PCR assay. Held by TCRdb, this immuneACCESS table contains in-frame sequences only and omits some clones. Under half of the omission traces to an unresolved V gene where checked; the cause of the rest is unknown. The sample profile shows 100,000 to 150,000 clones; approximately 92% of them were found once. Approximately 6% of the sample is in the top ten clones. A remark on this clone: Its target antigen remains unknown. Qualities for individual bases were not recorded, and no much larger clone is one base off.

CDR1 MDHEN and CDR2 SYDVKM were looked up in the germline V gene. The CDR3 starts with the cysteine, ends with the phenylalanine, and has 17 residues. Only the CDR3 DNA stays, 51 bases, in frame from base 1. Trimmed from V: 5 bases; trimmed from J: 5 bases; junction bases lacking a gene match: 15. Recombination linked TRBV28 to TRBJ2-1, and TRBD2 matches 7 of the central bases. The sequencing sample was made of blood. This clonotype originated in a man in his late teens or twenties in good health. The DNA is TGTGCCAGCAGTCCGGCTTGGGGGGGAAGGACCAACAATGAGCAGTTCTTC. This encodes CASSPAWGGRTNNEQFF.